The 26 T cell receptor beta chains listed next were all sequenced from one sample in a study of Ad26.COV2.S vaccination and SARS-CoV-2 variants. Treatment reported: about 20 received Ad26.COV2.S at low or high dose, single or two shots; about 5 received placebo; per-sample allocation not given. Specimen acquisition occurred on day 63 following the initial vaccine or placebo injection. Repertoires were generated with immunoSEQ multiplex PCR, while TCRdb's copy carries only in-frame clones and drops some. The data contain hundreds of thousands of clones, approximately 86% of them seen just once; the ten biggest clones take up about 10%. The sample consisted of peripheral blood, taken in a trial of Ad26.COV2.S vaccine versus placebo. The receptors derive from a person between 18 and 59 years old who received the Ad26.COV2.S COVID-19 vaccine or a placebo.

The CDR3 is CASRTSGSGAYEQYF. The DNA of the CDR3 is TGTGCCAGCAGGACTAGCGGGAGCGGCGCCTACGAGCAGTACTTC. The gene calls are TRBV6-1 and TRBJ2-7, with 12 bases matching TRBD2. The CDR3 has 15 amino acids. The germline gives CDR1 MNHNS, CDR2 SASEGT. V gave up 6 bases and J gave up 2 bases; unmatched junction bases: 5.

V usage is TRBV11-2 and J usage is TRBJ2-3, with 8 bases lining up with TRBD2. Trimming at V came to 1 base and at J to 8 bases, leaving 20 bases not matched to a gene. CDR3 length equals 19 residues. Germline CDR1 and CDR2: SGHAT and FQNNGV. The CDR3 sequence is CASSLGGRWQRETRRTQYF. CDR3 sequence (DNA): TGTGCCAGCAGCTTAGGCGGGAGGTGGCAGCGGGAAACGCGACGTACGCAGTATTTT.

In its sample, this clone was seen once. This rearrangement joins TRBV6-2 or TRBV6-3 to TRBJ2-6; 7 bases match TRBD1. Germline lookup yields CDR1 MNHEY and CDR2 SVGEGT. J gave up 0 bases and V 1 base, and 6 bases lay outside the gene matches. CDR3 length: 18 residues. The CDR3 DNA reads TGTGCCAGCAGTTACTTAGGAACAGGGGTCTCTGGGGCCAACGTCCTGACTTTC. It yields the protein CASSYLGTGVSGANVLTF.

The chain uses TRBV7-8 and TRBJ2-5; D is unresolved. V gave up 5 bases and J gave up 6 bases, with 16 bases separating them. This CDR3 is 14 amino acids long. Germline-derived CDR1 and CDR2 are SGHVS and FQNEAQ. CDR3 amino acids: CASSHSGSVKTQYF. In DNA, the CDR3 is TGTGCCAGCAGCCACTCGGGCTCCGTGAAGACCCAGTACTTC.

The genes are TRBV9 and TRBJ2-7; 9 nucleotides agree with TRBD1. The CDR3 has 15 amino acids. The V gene's germline CDR1 is SGDLS and CDR2 YYNGEE. V dropped 2 bases and J dropped 2; count of bases not matched to a gene: 5. The CDR3 coding sequence is TGTGCCAGCAGCGTTGGACAGGGGTCGACCTACGAGCAGTACTTC. This gives the protein CASSVGQGSTYEQYF.

In its sample, this clone was seen once. The CDR3 here is CASSQGGTGYYNEQFF. For the CDR3, the DNA is TGCGCCAGCAGCCAAGGAGGGACGGGGTATTACAATGAGCAGTTCTTC. The chain employs TRBV4-1 and TRBJ2-1; the D gene could be TRBD1 or TRBD2 (5 bases each). The length of the CDR3 is 16 residues. The V gene lost 1 base and the J gene lost 4 bases, with 14 bases spanning the gap. The V gene's germline CDR1 is MGHRA and CDR2 YSYEKL.

In its sample, this clone was seen once. The rearrangement links TRBV7-6 to TRBJ2-5, with a possible D match to TRBD2 (6 bases). The germline CDR1 and CDR2 sequences are SGHVS and FNYEAQ. V was pared by 1 base and J by 2 bases, with 8 bases between. The CDR3 extends over 14 amino acids. CDR3 sequence (DNA): TGTGCCAGCAGCTTAGGGGCGGGGCAAGAGACCCAGTACTTC. Translation: CASSLGAGQETQYF.

This sequence joins TRBV7-2 and TRBJ2-5, with 7 positions matching TRBD2. Trimming cost V 5 bases and J 5 bases; bases outside gene matches: 5. Germline assignment: CDR1 SGHTA and CDR2 FQGNSA. This CDR3 has 13 amino acids. DNA of the CDR3: TGTGCCAGCAGCAATAGCGGGTGGGAGACCCAGTACTTC. Translated, it gives CASSNSGWETQYF.

The chain links TRBV19 to TRBJ2-6, with 10 nucleotides matching TRBD1. From germline, CDR1 is LNHDA and CDR2 SQIVND (reference sequence). J gave up 3 bases and V 5 bases, and 7 bases lay outside the gene matches. The CDR3 is 17 amino acids. DNA of the CDR3: TGTGCCAGTAGTTCCCGACAGGGGGCTGGTGGGGCCAACGTCCTGACTTTC. This codes for CASSSRQGAGGANVLTF. The full variable domain, rest sourced from reference TRBV19 and TRBJ2-6, is DGGITQSPKYLFRKEGQNVTLSCEQNLNHDAMYWYRQDPGQGLRLIYYSQIVNDFQKGDIAEGYSVSREKKESFPLTVTSAQKNPTAFYLCASSSRQGAGGANVLTFGAGSRLTVL.

This clone showed up just once. The genes are TRBV19 and TRBJ1-1; D not resolved. Trimming took off 9 bases at V and 5 bases at J, with 19 bases between the two ends. The CDR3 has 14 residues. Germline CDR1 is LNHDA and CDR2 is SQIVND (reference sequence). CDR3 region: CASRSWDEGTEAFF. As DNA, the CDR3 is TGTGCCAGCCGGTCATGGGATGAAGGGACTGAAGCTTTCTTT.

The sample holds one count of this clone. This chain connects TRBV28 to TRBJ2-7; 9 bases are shared with TRBD1. V dropped 6 bases and J dropped 6; count of bases not matched to a gene: 9. The CDR3 runs to 14 residues. CDR1 and CDR2 from the germline V gene are MDHEN and SYDVKM. The CDR3 is CASRGTGSVLEQYF. CDR3 in DNA: TGTGCCAGCAGAGGGACAGGGTCTGTCCTCGAGCAGTACTTC.

V gene TRBV28 combines with J gene TRBJ1-6; D remains ambiguous. V lost 4 bases to trimming and J lost 4 bases, with 20 bases between them. This CDR3 contains 18 residues. CDR1 and CDR2 (germline): MDHEN, SYDVKM. CDR3 protein: CASSSPGYEIPYNSPLHF. As DNA, the CDR3 is TGTGCCAGCAGTTCGCCCGGCTACGAGATTCCATATAATTCACCCCTCCACTTT.

The chain recombines TRBV24-1 with TRBJ2-1, with 12 bases lining up with TRBD1. CDR3 length: 16 amino acids. J gave up 9 bases and V 9 bases, and 14 bases lay outside the gene matches. From germline, CDR1 is KGHDR and CDR2 SFDVKD. CDR3 bases: TGTGCCACCGGCAAATCCGGGACAGGGGGCAGGGGTGAGCAGTTCTTC. It yields the protein CATGKSGTGGRGEQFF.

V and J are TRBV4-2 and TRBJ2-5; D is possibly TRBD2 (7 bases). The V end was cut by 1 base, the J end by 5 bases, with 14 bases between. CDR1 is LGHNA, CDR2 YNFKEQ, per germline. This CDR3 comprises 15 residues. CDR3 sequence (DNA): TGTGCCAGCAGCCAAGTTGCGGGGGCCGGGGAGACCCAGTACTTC. Residues: CASSQVAGAGETQYF.

The rearrangement uses TRBV3-1 (or the pseudogene TRBV3-2) and TRBJ2-1; perhaps TRBD2 as D (5 bases). Germline V gene data show CDR1 as LGHDT and CDR2 as YNNKEL (reference sequence). The CDR3 totals 13 residues. V lost 4 bases and J 3 bases, leaving 7 bases between the germline ends. The CDR3 is CASSLRGYNEQFF. The CDR3 DNA is TGTGCCAGCAGCCTCCGGGGCTACAATGAGCAGTTCTTC.

As concerns this clone: Within the sample, other DNA sequences also encode this same CDR3. The chain combines TRBV6-2 or TRBV6-3 with TRBJ2-2; D is uncertain. The length of the CDR3 is 13 residues. Looked up from germline, CDR1 is MNHEY and CDR2 is SVGEGT. Trimming took off 0 bases at V and 5 bases at J, with 4 bases between the two ends. CDR3 protein: CASSYSLTGELFF. The DNA of the CDR3 is TGTGCCAGCAGTTACTCGTTAACCGGGGAGCTGTTTTTT.

This clone was seen more than once but under ten times. The chain combines TRBV5-6 with TRBJ1-2, with TRBD1 matching 7 bases. The CDR3 is 15 amino acids. Per the germline V gene, CDR1 is SGHDT and CDR2 is YYEEEE. Trimming removed 0 bases from V and 4 bases from J; junction bases left unmatched: 6. The CDR3 spells CASSLGQGVFYGYTF. The CDR3 bases are TGTGCCAGCAGCTTGGGACAGGGCGTTTTCTATGGCTACACCTTC.

The chain links TRBV4-2 to TRBJ1-2; D unresolved. The ends were cut back, 6 bases at V and 8 bases at J, with 25 bases in the middle. Germline CDR1 reads LGHNA; CDR2 reads YNFKEQ. The CDR3 spans 16 residues. The CDR3 DNA reads as TGTGCCAGCAGACAAACGTGGTCGGACGGGGAAGGAGGCTACACCTTC. Translating gives CASRQTWSDGEGGYTF.

V and J are TRBV7-7 and TRBJ2-2; weak D call: TRBD1 (7 bases). Germline CDR1 is SSHAT and CDR2 is FNYEAQ (reference sequence). This CDR3 has 15 amino acids. CDR3 protein: CAGGTVWGLAGELFF. In DNA, the CDR3 is TGTGCTGGGGGGACAGTATGGGGTCTGGCCGGGGAGCTGTTTTTT.

This chain uses TRBV19 with TRBJ2-7; D is unresolved. Germline CDR1 reads LNHDA; CDR2 reads SQIVND (reference sequence). The CDR3 is 14 amino acids. V lost 5 bases to trimming and J lost 4 bases, with 15 bases between them. CDR3 DNA sequence: TGTGCCAGTAGTGTTCCCTCCCACCCTTACGAGCAGTACTTC. Residues: CASSVPSHPYEQYF.

J is TRBJ2-7 and V is TRBV7-2; D may be TRBD1 (5 bases). CDR3 length: 13 residues. CDR1 SGHTA and CDR2 FQGNSA come from the germline V gene. With 2 bases removed from V and 7 bases from J, the gap between germline ends came to 12 bases. The DNA for the CDR3 is TGTGCCAGCAGCTTACGTCAGGGCGATGAGCAGTACTTC. This translates into CASSLRQGDEQYF.

The chain couples TRBV28 to TRBJ2-6, with 7 bases identical to TRBD1. Looked up from germline, CDR1 is MDHEN and CDR2 is SYDVKM. The CDR3 is 18 amino acids. V gave up 4 bases and J gave up 0 bases; unmatched junction bases: 9. The chain's CDR3 is CASSSSPGQISGANVLTF. CDR3 in DNA: TGTGCCAGCAGTTCTTCTCCGGGACAGATCTCTGGGGCCAACGTCCTGACTTTC.

The rearrangement links TRBV27 to TRBJ2-5; 7 bases are shared with TRBD1. The germline V gene encodes CDR1 MNHEY and CDR2 SMNVEV (reference sequence). J lost 0 bases, V lost 10 bases, and 2 bases had no gene match. The CDR3 spans 12 residues. The DNA for the CDR3 is TGTGCCACAGGGACAGACCAAGAGACCCAGTACTTC. Its translation: CATGTDQETQYF.

The J gene is TRBJ1-1, the V gene TRBV7-2, with D unclear. V lost 1 base to trimming and J lost 5 bases, with 8 bases between them. Germline V gives CDR1 SGHTA, CDR2 FQGNSA. The CDR3 covers 13 residues. The CDR3 nucleotides read TGTGCCAGCAGCTTAGACTCGTGGACTGAAGCTTTCTTT. It translates to CASSLDSWTEAFF.

V usage is TRBV27 and J usage is TRBJ2-7; D ambiguous. The ends were cut back, 1 base at V and 3 bases at J, with 16 bases in the middle. The germline V gene encodes CDR1 MNHEY and CDR2 SMNVEV (reference sequence). The CDR3 extends over 16 amino acids. For the CDR3, the DNA is TGTGCCAGCAGTTTATTCCCCCCCCTGGCATTCTACGAGCAGTACTTC. It translates to CASSLFPPLAFYEQYF.

This clone has only one observation. The chain carries TRBV27 and TRBJ2-7, with a weak D call TRBD1 (6 bases). V was pared by 3 bases and J by 6 bases, with 15 bases between. CDR1 and CDR2 from the germline V gene are MNHEY and SMNVEV (reference sequence). The CDR3 sequence is 14 residues long. CDR3 residues: CASSFTGFRGEQYF. The DNA of the CDR3 is TGTGCCAGCAGTTTTACGGGGTTCAGGGGCGAGCAGTACTTC.